The clone carrying this T cell receptor beta chain was found a few times. No antigen is known for it. This specimen comes from a study of response to subunit inactivated influenza vaccine. Study findings and constraints: The authors suggested that every seasonal influenza vaccination recruits few new T cells.

From the RT-PCR reads, TCRdb called clonotypes with MiXCR, one entry per CDR3 protein. The sample yields 450,000 to 600,000 distinct CDR3 sequences, approximately 17% seen once. CDR1 and CDR2 (germline): LGHNA, YNFKEQ. V was cut by 1 base and J by 2 bases, with 16 bases left in between. There are 17 residues in the CDR3. The TCR was taken from a man between 50 and 75 years old who received an inactivated influenza vaccine. This chain joins TRBV4-2 and TRBJ2-3; tentatively, D is TRBD2 (6 bases). Source: CD4+ T cells sorted from PBMCs, taken 23 to 25 months after vaccination. The CDR3 sequence is CASSQARGSGTTDTQYF. DNA of the CDR3: TGTGCCAGCAGCCAAGCGAGGGGTAGCGGCACCACAGATACGCAGTATTTT.